This T cell receptor (beta chain) was recorded in a study of T cell responses to AZD1222 COVID-19 vaccine. Broader study findings: Unmutated variant regions are reportedly targeted by nearly half of spike-specific TCRs.

For this clone: The antigen remains unidentified.

Germline V gene data show CDR1 as LNHDA and CDR2 as SQIVND (reference sequence). The CDR3 is made up of 16 amino acids. V trimming: 5 bases; J trimming: 3 bases; junction bases outside the gene matches: 12. Produced via immunoSEQ multiplex PCR; TCRdb's table is partial and in-frame only. The table lists fewer than 100,000 clones, roughly nine tenths of them singletons, with approximately 10% in the top ten. V gene TRBV19 combines with J gene TRBJ2-7; 8 bases map to TRBD1. The specimen comprised peripheral blood, sampled 28 days after the second AZD1222 dose. The sequence derives from an adult who received the AZD1222 COVID-19 vaccine. CDR3 loop: CASSSAGRTGHYEQYF. CDR3 bases: TGTGCCAGTAGTTCCGCGGGAAGGACAGGGCACTACGAGCAGTACTTC.